This T cell receptor beta chain was obtained from a study of shared clonotypes between healthy human individuals (TCRdb year 2020). Concerning the study at large: Three men and a couple of women, aged 18 to 49 years, made up the cohort. For each donor, three plates each were used for CD4 naive and CD4 memory, two plates were used for CD8 naive, and one plate was used for CD8 memory. To estimate repertoire size and how much clonotypes are shared between individuals, the study performed deep sequencing of blood TCR repertoires from roughly five healthy adults. To increase sequencing depth and limit assay-specific biases, different laboratories used diverse techniques to prepare libraries and sequence TCR repertoires. Per donor, leukapheresis produced somewhere between about 0.94 and 8.9 billion PBMCs. Results and caveats for the whole study, not just this receptor: Higher generation probabilities were observed for clonotypes shared by all four sorted-subset donors than for non-shared clonotypes. Estimated clonotype richness was generally larger for naive than for memory subsets. Across a few donors, approximately 5% of naive CD4, 3% to 4% of naive CD8, roughly 2.2% of memory CD4, and approximately 0.4% of memory CD8 clonotypes were shared. Pairwise subsampling indicated that sequencing depth was expected to affect the degree of clonotype sharing among donors. Sampling was restricted to blood, and TCR repertoires in tissue are likely to differ from TCR repertoires in blood. The small number of donors limited the genetic and exposure-history diversity represented. Even with the large sequencing depth, rarefaction of the sorted-subset datasets indicated that sequencing was incomplete.

CD8 naive samples consisted of CD45RO-negative cells that were positively selected for CCR7, yielding a CD45RA+CCR7+ population without TemRA cells. The donors were healthy, HIV-negative adults who had no recently reported acute infections or vaccinations. All donors were Caucasian adults living in Nashville, Tennessee, USA. Blood was collected by leukapheresis, and PBMCs were isolated by Ficoll-Histopaque density gradient centrifugation and then cryopreserved in liquid nitrogen vapor phase. Purity and quantity of every magnetically sorted T cell population were checked by analytical flow cytometry. Each sorted fraction had its genomic DNA isolated and then quantified by UV absorbance on a Nanodrop 2000c. As for this clone: The antigen it recognizes is unknown. One base away there is no much larger clone; base qualities are not given.

TCR CDR3 regions were amplified from genomic DNA by multiplex PCR using the deep immunoSEQ assay. Extracted genomic DNA from each cell subset was spread evenly across all wells of several immunoSEQ 96-well plates, with each plate serving as a replicate. For sorted subsets, each replicate PCR was loaded with 200 ng genomic DNA, equivalent to 30,000 or so T cell genomes. Purified libraries were quantified with a Qubit 3.0 fluorometer, sized on a Bioanalyzer 2100, and re-quantified with the KAPA Library Quantification kit. Every immunoSEQ 96-well plate was sequenced on a separate single-read 150-cycle Illumina NextSeq 550 flow cell. The paper's data handling went like this. Because the immunoSEQ output held only junctional sequences and lacked quality scores, the filtering could not match the filtering applied to full-length reads. Sequences were annotated with PyIR, a Python wrapper for IgBLAST v1.9, using IMGT germline references to assign V/J genes and CDR3. Reads were filtered out if the reads had weak V/J assignments (E-value above 1e-6), no CDR3, stop codons, out-of-frame junctions, or ambiguous translated residues. A V3J clonotype was defined by an identical inferred V gene, J gene, and CDR3 amino acid sequence. Percentage overlap between repertoires was computed as shared unique clonotypes divided by the size of the smaller repertoire. Three approaches were used to assess repertoire richness: RTK rarefaction, the Chao1 estimator, and Recon v2.1 estimates of unobserved clonotypes. OLGA was used to compute generation probabilities for all TCRbeta clonotypes that the gDNA method yielded from a handful of donors. This is the immuneACCESS table as TCRdb keeps it, with only in-frame sequences that have V and J called. A part of the clones is gone; compared with another copy, unresolved V genes explain less than half, and the rest is unexplained. V and J calls and clone size are copied from that table; D and trimming were computed from the DNA. This sample is represented by about 2.2 million clones; about 93% of them were singletons. Together, the top ten hold 1.5% to 2% of the sample.

A distance of 15 bases separates the germline ends of V and J, which lose 6 bases and 4 bases respectively. The CDR3 numbers 14 residues from cysteine through phenylalanine. Only the CDR3 DNA is retained, 42 bases long and in frame from the first base. The germline V gene (reference sequence) provides CDR1 SEHNR and CDR2 FQNEAQ. This TCR came from a man aged 18 to 30 in good health. Some clones in this sample may be carry-over from other donors' samples. The sequence joins TRBV7-9 to TRBJ1-1; the D gene cannot be resolved reliably. Specimen: naive CD8+ T cells from PBMCs. The cell subset or site label on this specimen signifies: CD45RA+CCR7+. The nucleotides read TGTGCCAGCAGGTCCGGGCCGGACGGCACTGAAGCTTTCTTT. This gives the protein CASRSGPDGTEAFF.